This TCR beta chain appears in the sequencing data of a study of cytomegalovirus exposure and HLA in healthy donors. Whole-study results and caveats: Overall, about 160 TCR beta chains were annotated as cytomegalovirus-associated. The analysis excluded some indistinguishable V segments, including TRBV6-2 and TRBV6-3. TCR beta V- and J-gene trimming was later associated with a missense DCLRE1C variant.

The PCR ran on 60 Vbeta and 13 Jbeta primers. Assay used: immunoSEQ multiplex PCR; TCRdb lists only in-frame clones, some missing. The table lists 150,000 to 200,000 clones, about 90% of them singletons, with about 0.24% in the top ten. Donors in the study were healthy people who gave bone marrow. Comments on this clone: The antigen is unknown.

V shed 5 bases and J 1 base; nucleotides not matched to a gene: 7. Looked up from germline, CDR1 is LNHDA and CDR2 is SQIVND (reference sequence). The CDR3 is made up of 16 amino acids. The receptor was isolated from a girl under three years old in good health and CMV-seronegative. The chain has TRBV19 and TRBJ1-1; 10 bases line up with TRBD1. Material for sequencing was PBMCs. CDR3 in DNA: TGTGCCAGTAGTTTAAGACAGGGGGCACCGAACACTGAAGCTTTCTTT. Translation: CASSLRQGAPNTEAFF.